Listed below are T cell receptor beta chains from one sample, sequenced in a study of blood T cell repertoires in COVID-19. Sequencing was performed with immunoSEQ multiplex PCR; in TCRdb, only in-frame clones are kept and a portion is missing. This sample has approximately 30,000 clones; 70% to 90% occur once, and the top ten carry about 0.55%. Sequenced material: peripheral blood. These TCRs come from a woman aged 40 to 55 with active or convalescent COVID-19. The CDR3 runs from the conserved cysteine through the conserved F or W. The D gene is left open where the match is weak. Expanded clones get a size class; other rows say once, few or many, or leave the size out.

j_call v_call d_call clone_size cdr3_nt cdr3_aa
TRBJ1-5 TRBV5-8 TRBD1 NA TGTGCCAGCAGCCGACTCTTGGACAGGCGGTCTAATCAGCCCCAGCATTTT CASSRLLDRRSNQPQHF
TRBJ1-3 TRBV7-2 NA NA TGTGCCAGCAGCTTATATACAGGTCCTGGAAACACCATATATTTT CASSLYTGPGNTIYF
TRBJ1-1 TRBV19 TRBD1 NA TGTGCCAGTAGTCGACAGGGATTGAGCACTGAAGCTTTCTTT CASSRQGLSTEAFF
TRBJ1-1 TRBV19 NA NA TGTGCCAGTAGGCGAACGGGACACGAAGCTTTCTTT CASRRTGHEAFF
TRBJ1-2 TRBV27 TRBD1 once TGTGCCAGCAGTCGAGGGGGCGTCGGCTATGGCTACACCTTC CASSRGGVGYGYTF
TRBJ1-2 TRBV7-8 TRBD1 NA TGTGCCAGCAGCCCGACCGGGACAGGGCAAGGCTACACCTTC CASSPTGTGQGYTF
TRBJ2-7 TRBV4-1 NA NA TGCGCCAGCAGCCAAGGCGGGGCCTCCTACGAGCAGTACTTC CASSQGGASYEQYF
TRBJ1-6 TRBV28 NA NA TGTGCCACCAAGGTGACAGATCAGCGAAGCTCCTATAATTCACCCCTCCACTTT CATKVTDQRSSYNSPLHF
TRBJ2-5 TRBV29-1 TRBD1 NA TGCAGCGTTCGTCCCACCGGACAGGGAGAGACCCAGTACTTC CSVRPTGQGETQYF
TRBJ1-1 TRBV4-1 NA NA TGCGCCAGCAGCCGTCGCGGGGTGAACACTGAAGCTTTCTTT CASSRRGVNTEAFF
TRBJ2-3 TRBV27 NA NA TGTGCCAGCAGTTTACTAACTAGAAGGAAGCCTAAAGCAGATACGCAGTATTTT CASSLLTRRKPKADTQYF
TRBJ1-1 TRBV5-4 NA NA TGTGCCAGCAGCCCACGGATCTACGGGGGATGGACTGAAGCTTTCTTT CASSPRIYGGWTEAFF
TRBJ1-2 TRBV6-5 NA NA TGTGCCAGCAGTTACCTACACGGAGATAGTGGCTACACCTTC CASSYLHGDSGYTF
TRBJ1-5 TRBV4-1 NA NA TGCGCCAGCAGCCAGTCACAGGGAGTGACGGAGCCCCAGCATTTT CASSQSQGVTEPQHF
TRBJ2-2 TRBV28 NA NA TGTGCCAGCAGTCCCCGGCGTGAGGGTCAGGCAGGGGTCACCGGGGAGCTGTTTTTT CASSPRREGQAGVTGELFF
TRBJ1-6 TRBV2 NA NA TGTGCCAGCACCGAGTCCCAGGGTGAGTCACCCCTCCACTTT CASTESQGESPLHF
TRBJ2-5 TRBV5-1 NA NA TGCGCCAGCAGCTTGGTCCCCCAGAGGGTAATACGACAAGGAGAGACCCAGTACTTC CASSLVPQRVIRQGETQYF
TRBJ1-2 TRBV27 TRBD1 few TGTGCCAGCAGGTGGGACAGGGATCGCTACACCTTC CASRWDRDRYTF
TRBJ2-7 TRBV19 NA NA TGTGCCAGTAGCTCCAGGTCCCTCTCCTACGAGCAGTACTTC CASSSRSLSYEQYF
TRBJ1-1 TRBV25-1 NA NA TGTGCCAGCAGTGAACGACTAGATGTGGGACGCTACAACACTGAAGCTTTCTTT CASSERLDVGRYNTEAFF
TRBJ1-1 TRBV27 TRBD1 NA TGTGCCAGCAGTTCAACCCTTTTTTGGCAGGGGGCCCTCCCCACTGAAGCTTTCTTT CASSSTLFWQGALPTEAFF
TRBJ2-7 TRBV28 NA NA TGTGCCAGCAGTTTATCCCCCCCGATAGGGGGGGGCGAGCAGTACTTC CASSLSPPIGGGEQYF
TRBJ1-3 TRBV19 TRBD1 NA TGTGCCAGTAGCCTAATCCGGACAGGTGGAAACACCATATATTTT CASSLIRTGGNTIYF
TRBJ2-7 TRBV5-1 TRBD2 NA TGCGCCAGCAGCTTGGGCACTAGCGGGTCCTACGAGCAGTACTTC CASSLGTSGSYEQYF
TRBJ1-5 TRBV29-1 NA few TGCAGCGTTGAATTCGGGGGGAATCAGCCCCAGCATTTT CSVEFGGNQPQHF
TRBJ2-1 TRBV10-3 NA NA TGTGCCATCAGTGAGTCAAGAGGGAGCGGCTACAATGAGCAGTTCTTC CAISESRGSGYNEQFF
TRBJ1-3 TRBV3-1/TRBV3-2 TRBD1 NA TGTGCCAGCAGCCAGACAGGGACTTACTCTGGAAACACCATATATTTT CASSQTGTYSGNTIYF
TRBJ1-1 TRBV6-5 TRBD1 NA TGTGCCAGCAGTTACCAGGACAGGACGAACACTGAAGCTTTCTTT CASSYQDRTNTEAFF
TRBJ1-3 TRBV5-1 NA NA TGCGCCAGCAGCTTGGGAGGGTCAGGCAGCTCTGGAAACACCATATATTTT CASSLGGSGSSGNTIYF
TRBJ2-7 TRBV7-2 TRBD2 NA TGTGCCAGCAGCTTGGCGGGGGAACTAGCGGGAGTCTCCTACGAGCAGTACTTC CASSLAGELAGVSYEQYF
TRBJ2-5 TRBV2 TRBD2 NA TGTGCCAGCTCCTGGACTAGCGGGGGGGCAGGGGAGACCCAGTACTTC CASSWTSGGAGETQYF
TRBJ2-5 TRBV27 NA once TGTGCCAGCAGTTTATACGGGTCTTTCGCACAAGAGACCCAGTACTTC CASSLYGSFAQETQYF
TRBJ2-1 TRBV28 NA NA TGTGCCAGCAGTCCCATGGCGAGCGCCGATGAGCAGTTCTTC CASSPMASADEQFF
TRBJ1-1 TRBV11-2 TRBD1 NA TGTGCCAGCAGCTCCTCATGGACAGGGGGCTCTGAAGCTTTCTTT CASSSSWTGGSEAFF
TRBJ2-5 TRBV7-3 NA NA TGTGCCAGCAGCCTCATCGGGGGTAGCCGAGAGACCCAGTACTTC CASSLIGGSRETQYF
TRBJ1-1 TRBV28 TRBD1 NA TGTGCCAGCAGTTTAACAGGGGGCGTTGGGGACACTGAAGCTTTCTTT CASSLTGGVGDTEAFF
TRBJ2-1 TRBV11-3 NA NA TGTGCCAGCAGCCCGGGGAGCTCCTACAATGAGCAGTTCTTC CASSPGSSYNEQFF
TRBJ1-5 TRBV20-1 NA NA TGCAGTGCTAGTTATGGAGGGGATCAGCCCCAGCATTTT CSASYGGDQPQHF
TRBJ2-7 TRBV6-5 NA NA TGTGCCAGTGATAGGCCAGGGCAGCCCTACGAGCAGTACTTC CASDRPGQPYEQYF
TRBJ1-5 TRBV18 TRBD1 few TGTGCCAGCTCTTTGGACAGGAGCGATCAGCCCCAGCATTTT CASSLDRSDQPQHF
TRBJ1-6 TRBV19 TRBD1 once TGTGCCAGTAGTAGCCAACCGGGACAGGGTAATTCACCCCTCCACTTT CASSSQPGQGNSPLHF
TRBJ2-5 TRBV15 TRBD2 NA TGTGCCACCAGCAGAGCAAAGGGACTAGCGACAAAAGGAGAGACCCAGTACTTC CATSRAKGLATKGETQYF
TRBJ2-2 TRBV6-2/TRBV6-3 NA NA TGTGCCAGCAGTTACGGCGGCCCGAACACCGGGGAGCTGTTTTTT CASSYGGPNTGELFF
TRBJ2-1 TRBV7-2 TRBD1 once TGTGCCAGCAGCTTAACCCCCCCCGGGACAGGGTACAATGAGCAGTTCTTC CASSLTPPGTGYNEQFF
TRBJ1-6 TRBV23-1 NA NA TGCGCCAGCAGTCAAGCCAGGGATGAGGACTCCTATAATTCACCCCTCCACTTT CASSQARDEDSYNSPLHF
TRBJ2-1 TRBV19 NA NA TGTGCCAGTAGCCTCCGCGGGACTCAATACAATGAGCAGTTCTTC CASSLRGTQYNEQFF
TRBJ2-5 TRBV6-6 TRBD2 NA TGTGCCAGCAGCCTACGACCGGGACTAGCCAGAGAGACCCAGTACTTC CASSLRPGLARETQYF
TRBJ2-7 TRBV7-7 TRBD2 NA TGTGCTAGCAGCCCATACATCCCGGGACTAGCGGGAGTCGAGCAGTACTTC CASSPYIPGLAGVEQYF
TRBJ2-5 TRBV27 TRBD2 NA TGTGCCAGCAGTTTATCCTCTGGGACTCTGGGGAGACTAGCATCCAAAGCGGTAGAGACCCAGTACTTC CASSLSSGTLGRLASKAVETQYF
TRBJ1-3 TRBV30 NA NA TGTGCCTGGAGTGTACTAAACGGAAACACCATATATTTT CAWSVLNGNTIYF
TRBJ1-1 TRBV19 NA NA TGTGCCAGCCACGGGTTTGAGGAGACCTACACTGAAGCTTTCTTT CASHGFEETYTEAFF
TRBJ1-5 TRBV29-1 NA NA TGCAGCGTTTTGGACAGCTACAATCAGCCCCAGCATTTT CSVLDSYNQPQHF
TRBJ1-1 TRBV12-3/TRBV12-4 NA NA TGTGCCAGCAGTTTAGGGCGGGACACTGAAGCTTTCTTT CASSLGRDTEAFF
TRBJ2-5 TRBV25-1 TRBD1 NA TGTGCCAGCAGTCTTGGGACAGGGTTCCAAGAGACCCAGTACTTC CASSLGTGFQETQYF
TRBJ1-2 TRBV30 TRBD1 NA TGTGCCTGGAGAGCGACAGGGGGGGGCTATGGCTACACCTTC CAWRATGGGYGYTF
TRBJ1-2 TRBV24-1 NA once TGTGCCACCAGTGAGTCGGGCTATGGCTACACCTTC CATSESGYGYTF
TRBJ1-2 TRBV6-6 NA NA TGTGCCAGCAGCCGATTACAGGCCAATGATGGCTACACCTTC CASSRLQANDGYTF
TRBJ1-6 TRBV9 TRBD1 NA TGTGCCAGCAGCCCGGGACAGCATTCACCCCTCCACTTT CASSPGQHSPLHF
TRBJ2-2 TRBV5-1 TRBD1 NA TGCGCCAGCAGCTTATCCGGGACAGGGGGCCCTACCGGGGAGCTGTTTTTT CASSLSGTGGPTGELFF